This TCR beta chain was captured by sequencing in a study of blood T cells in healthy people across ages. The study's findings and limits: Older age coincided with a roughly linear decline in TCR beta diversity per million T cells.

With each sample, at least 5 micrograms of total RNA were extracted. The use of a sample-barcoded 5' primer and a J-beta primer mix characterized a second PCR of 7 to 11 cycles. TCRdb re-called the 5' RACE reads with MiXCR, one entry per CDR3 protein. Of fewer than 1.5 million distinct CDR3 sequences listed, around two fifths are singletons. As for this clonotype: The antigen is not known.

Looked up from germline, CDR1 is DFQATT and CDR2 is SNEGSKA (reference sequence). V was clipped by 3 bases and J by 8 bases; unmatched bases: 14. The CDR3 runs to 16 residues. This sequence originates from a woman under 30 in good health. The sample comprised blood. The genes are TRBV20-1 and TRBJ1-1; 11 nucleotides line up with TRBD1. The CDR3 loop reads CSARPSRTGGRKEAFF. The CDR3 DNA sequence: TGCAGTGCTAGGCCGTCCCGGACAGGGGGCCGCAAGGAAGCTTTCTTT.